Here is one T cell receptor beta chain with its context. Its antigen specificity is not known. Per-base quality was not reported, and no clone a single base away is much larger than it. As encoded in the germline V gene, CDR1 is SGHAT while CDR2 is FQNNGV. V trim: 4 bases; J trim: 0 bases; unmatched bases: 2. The CDR3 spans 14 residues, from the cysteine through the phenylalanine. Only CDR3 DNA is held: 42 bases, read in frame from base 1. Genomic DNA was isolated from the sorted cells so that the TCRbeta CDR3 region could be sequenced. The immunoSEQ Assay was used for sequencing of TCRbeta CDR3 regions. Imported from immuneACCESS, the table was reduced by TCRdb to in-frame sequences with V and J called. These copies leave out some clones; in studies compared against another copy, an unresolved V gene accounts for under half, and the cause of the remainder is not known. The sample table records 75,000 to 85,000 clones; about nine tenths of these occur just once. The ten largest clonotypes hold approximately 0.25% of the sample.

These data come from a study of OX40 agonist ivuxolimab in advanced cancers. Regarding the complete study: Ivuxolimab was an agonistic, fully human IgG2 monoclonal antibody directed against OX40 (CD134), a costimulatory receptor. Prior anti-PD-1, anti-PD-L1 or anti-CTLA-4 therapy was permitted, and checkpoint inhibitors had been received by 30% to 40% of dose-escalation patients. The point of sequencing TCRbeta in the periphery was to test whether ivuxolimab changed TCR sequence diversity and drove clonal T-cell expansion. Of the 50 to 55 patients in dose escalation, 19 had hepatocellular carcinoma, some 15 had melanoma, 9 had renal cell carcinoma and 9 had head and neck cancer. Three dose-escalation patients achieved partial responses, one with hepatocellular carcinoma and two with cutaneous melanoma. The paper describes the monotherapy dose-escalation part (N ≈ 51 patients) of the phase I trial of ivuxolimab. A male proportion of around 80% and a mean age of around 60 years, ranging from roughly 23 to 90, were recorded for the dose-escalation cohort. Intravenous ivuxolimab was administered to patients every 2 weeks at six dose levels: 0.01, 0.1, 0.3, 1.5, 3 and 10 mg/kg. Findings and caveats that apply to the study as a whole: Which antigens the clonally expanded peripheral T cells were specific for was not determined. After ivuxolimab, expanded clones were on average more numerous among CD8+ T cells than among CD4+ T cells. In partial responders in the 0.1-3.0 mg/kg groups, normalized peripheral clonal expansion was found to be among the lowest, especially among CD8+ T cells. At doses of 0.1 to 3.0 mg/kg, clonal expansion of both CD4+ and CD8+ T cells in blood was seen between baseline and week 6. Low levels of normalized T-cell clonal expansion were also seen in some patients who did not respond.

The trial excluded patients who had a history of autoimmune disease or were on systemic immunosuppression. Peripheral blood for TCR sequencing was collected from all dose cohorts at baseline, on cycle 4 day 1, and on cycle 7 day 1. Samples came from an open-label, multicenter, first-in-human phase I dose-escalation trial of ivuxolimab. Adults with locally advanced or metastatic melanoma, renal cell, hepatocellular, or head and neck squamous cell carcinoma were enrolled in the trial. Before TCR sequencing, CD4+ and CD8+ T cells were separately sorted from peripheral blood. The TCR originated in an adult with an advanced solid tumor such as melanoma, head and neck, liver or kidney cancer. Sample: CD4+ or CD8+ T cells sorted from blood, taken in a trial of the OX40 agonist ivuxolimab. The V gene is TRBV11-2 and the J gene is TRBJ2-7; 8 bases in between match TRBD1. The DNA reads as follows: TGTGCCAGCAGCTCGGACAGGGCCTCCTACGAGCAGTACTTC. Its protein is CASSSDRASYEQYF.